This T cell receptor beta chain was recorded in a study of blood T cell repertoires in COVID-19. Per the original data handling: From reference gene primer amplification, estimates of nucleated cell counts were derived. Assay used: immunoSEQ multiplex PCR; TCRdb lists only in-frame clones, some missing. V and J calls and clone size follow that table, whereas D and trimming were derived from the DNA. The sample has 200,000 to 250,000 clones, about 90% seen once. Across about two dozen US areas, participants ranged in age from about 18 to 89 years. Participants' reported clinical history set cohort assignment. Participants classified as exposed had met a COVID-19 case within 2 weeks before study entry. As for this clone: Distinct nucleotide sequences in the sample also encode this CDR3.

The sequencing input was PBMCs or T cells enriched from blood (not recorded which). The receptor comes from a woman in her 30s who had been exposed to COVID-19.

CDR3 in amino acids: CSVVGPEAFF. The CDR3 DNA follows: TGCAGCGTTGTGGGGCCTGAAGCTTTCTTT. The chain carries TRBV29-1 and TRBJ1-1; TRBD1 might be the D (5 bases). Germline V lookup: CDR1 SQVTM, CDR2 ANQGSEA. V was clipped by 4 bases and J by 6 bases, with 6 bases between them. The CDR3 is 10 amino acids.